A selection of T cell receptor beta chains follows, all from one sample in a study of T cell responses to AZD1222 COVID-19 vaccine. Sequencing used immunoSEQ multiplex PCR; TCRdb keeps in-frame clones, though not all of them. The data contain 140,000 or so clones, roughly 90% of them seen just once; the ten biggest clones take up approximately 1.5%. Sequencing used peripheral blood, obtained on day 0 of AZD1222 vaccination. The receptor set was obtained from an adult in good health. CDR3s include the opening cysteine and the closing phenylalanine or tryptophan. Fields, in order: V gene, D gene, clone size, J gene, CDR3 DNA, CDR3 protein. D genes are given only for firm matches. Where a row states a size, it is once, few, many or the class of an expanded clone; other rows omit it.

>TRBV30|.|.|TRBJ1-2
TGTGCCTGGAGTGGCGGGGGCTATGGCTACACCTTC
CAWSGGGYGYTF
>TRBV9|TRBD1|once|TRBJ2-6
TGTGCCAGCAGCGCCGGGTACAGGGGGCTTCGTGGGGCCAACGTCCTGACTTTC
CASSAGYRGLRGANVLTF
>TRBV21-1|.|.|TRBJ2-7
TGTGCCAGCAGCACTCTAATCCGGGACAGGAGGCGCGAGCAGTACTTC
CASSTLIRDRRREQYF
>TRBV5-4|TRBD2|.|TRBJ2-7
TGTGCCAGCAGCTTGGGCGGGAGAGGGAACGACGAGCAGTACTTC
CASSLGGRGNDEQYF
>TRBV27|.|.|TRBJ1-5
TGTGCCAGCAGTTCCAGGGGTAGTTGGCTGAGCAATCAGCCCCAGCATTTT
CASSSRGSWLSNQPQHF
>TRBV11-2|TRBD1|few|TRBJ2-7
TGTGCCAGCAGCTTAGTGAGGGGGCGGACCTACGAGCAGTACTTC
CASSLVRGRTYEQYF
>TRBV7-9|.|.|TRBJ2-1
TGTGCCAGCAGCTCCGTGAGTCTAGGTGAGCAGTTCTTC
CASSSVSLGEQFF
>TRBV30|.|once|TRBJ1-2
TGTGCCTGGAGTCCAGGGTCATGGGGCTACACCTTC
CAWSPGSWGYTF
>TRBV7-9|TRBD2|.|TRBJ2-7
TGTGCCAGCAGCTTAGATACTAGCGGGAGATGGGGGGAGCAGTACTTC
CASSLDTSGRWGEQYF
>TRBV29-1|TRBD1|once|TRBJ2-7
TGCAGCGTTGGGTCGAACAGGGGGTGGGCTGACGAGCAGTACTTC
CSVGSNRGWADEQYF
>TRBV19|TRBD2|.|TRBJ2-1
TGTGCCAGTAGTCCTAGACTAGCGGGAGGGCCGAGGCAGTTCTTC
CASSPRLAGGPRQFF
>TRBV12-3/TRBV12-4|.|.|TRBJ1-3
TGTGCCAGCAGTTGGAACGCAAACACCATATATTTT
CASSWNANTIYF
>TRBV30|.|.|TRBJ1-1
TGTGCCTGCTCCACGCGCGTGAACACTGAAGCTTTCTTT
CACSTRVNTEAFF
>TRBV19|.|.|TRBJ1-5
TGTGCCAGTAGTATCTCGGGGAATCAGCCCCAGCATTTT
CASSISGNQPQHF
>TRBV5-4|.|.|TRBJ2-3
TGTGCCAGCAGCTCGGGGTTGAGGCGGTCCCGAACAGATACGCAGTATTTT
CASSSGLRRSRTDTQYF
>TRBV10-2|.|.|TRBJ1-5
TGCGCCAGCAAACCCCAGGGGATAAACAATCAGCCCCAGCATTTT
CASKPQGINNQPQHF
>TRBV6-5|.|.|TRBJ2-5
TGTGCCAGCAGGCAAGGTAACCAAGAGACCCAGTACTTC
CASRQGNQETQYF
>TRBV4-2|.|.|TRBJ1-5
TGTGCCAGCAGCCAAGAGAACGACCCGGCCGAACAGCCCCAGCATTTT
CASSQENDPAEQPQHF
>TRBV28|TRBD1|.|TRBJ1-6
TGTGCCAGCAGTTTAACAGGGGGCGAAGATTCACCCCTCCACTTT
CASSLTGGEDSPLHF
>TRBV29-1|.|.|TRBJ1-1
TGCAGCGGTATGAGGGGGAGCACTGAAGCTTTCTTT
CSGMRGSTEAFF
>TRBV6-5|.|.|TRBJ1-1
TGTGCCAGCAGTTACTCGCTGGCGGGAGACACTGAAGCTTTCTTT
CASSYSLAGDTEAFF
>TRBV27|TRBD2|.|TRBJ2-3
TGTGCCAGCAGTTTAGCGCGGGAGCTGATAGATACGCAGTATTTT
CASSLARELIDTQYF
>TRBV5-1|TRBD2|.|TRBJ2-7
TGCGCCAGCAGCTTGGCCCCCCGATTGGGGGGGAGGGATACCTACGAGCAGTACTTC
CASSLAPRLGGRDTYEQYF
>TRBV20-1|TRBD1|.|TRBJ1-2
TGCAGTGCTAGTGAATTGGGAGGGGGCTTTAATGGCTACACCTTC
CSASELGGGFNGYTF
>TRBV11-2|.|.|TRBJ2-1
TGTGCCAGCAGCTTAATCGCGTCGAGCTCCTACAATGAGCAGTTCTTC
CASSLIASSSYNEQFF
>TRBV6-5|.|once|TRBJ1-2
TGTGCCAGCAGTTACCAGGGGTTAGAAGGCTACACCTTC
CASSYQGLEGYTF
>TRBV2|TRBD2|.|TRBJ2-1
TGTGCCATTTCGAGCGGGACTAGCGTCAATGAGCAGTTCTTC
CAISSGTSVNEQFF
>TRBV6-2/TRBV6-3|.|few|TRBJ2-3
TGTGCCAGCAGTACCCCGAGAGGCGGAATTTACACAGATACGCAGTATTTT
CASSTPRGGIYTDTQYF
>TRBV7-8|.|.|TRBJ1-1
TGTGCCAGCAGCCGAGGGCGGAACACTGAAGCTTTCTTT
CASSRGRNTEAFF
>TRBV7-8|TRBD1|.|TRBJ1-1
TGTGCCAGCAGCTGGGGACAGGGCGGCACTGAAGCTTTCTTT
CASSWGQGGTEAFF
>TRBV12-3/TRBV12-4|.|once|TRBJ2-2
TGTGCCAGCAGTTTAGGCTCCGGGGAGCTGTTTTTT
CASSLGSGELFF
>TRBV6-5|.|.|TRBJ1-4
TGTGCCAGCAGAAGCAGGGGTGCAACTAATGAAAAACTGTTTTTT
CASRSRGATNEKLFF
>TRBV6-1|.|.|TRBJ1-5
TGTGCCAGCAGTGAGTGGTCACGGTATAGCAATCAGCCCCAGCATTTT
CASSEWSRYSNQPQHF
>TRBV9|TRBD1|.|TRBJ1-2
TGTGCCAGCAGTGTGGGAGGGGACAGCGTAGAAGTCTTC
CASSVGGDSVEVF
>TRBV30|.|once|TRBJ2-7
TGTGCCTTAGGGACCTACGAGCAGTACTTC
CALGTYEQYF
>TRBV19|.|.|TRBJ2-3
TGTGCCAGTAGTATGCGGCAGGGGATAGATACGCAGTATTTT
CASSMRQGIDTQYF
>TRBV28|.|.|TRBJ2-5
TGTGCCAGCAGTTTGATCCGGGACTGGGAGACCCAGTACTTC
CASSLIRDWETQYF